This TCR beta chain stems from a study of chemoradiotherapy in HPV16-positive cancers. Study information: Candidate HPV-specific T-cell clones and common TCR motifs came from functional assays in a couple of HPV16-positive patients.

Clones were sequenced by immunoSEQ multiplex PCR, and TCRdb holds only the in-frame ones, with some missing. This table has some 14,000 clones, around 88% appearing once. CDR1 is SEHNR and CDR2 is FQNEAQ in the germline V gene (reference sequence). The CDR3 totals 12 residues. V was shortened by 5 bases and J by 4 bases, with 7 bases between the two germline ends. Notes on the study in general: Candidate HPV-specific clones and E7-related TCR motifs grew in tumor during treatment.

As regards this clone: Its antigen is undetermined.

The clonotype was recovered from a human donor with HPV-associated anogenital cancer. Material: blood, obtained from a patient who underwent chemoradiotherapy. The V gene is TRBV7-9, the J gene TRBJ2-3; D is ambiguous. CDR3 in amino acids: CASSRTADTQYF. The DNA of the CDR3 is TGTGCCAGCAGCCGTACGGCAGATACGCAGTATTTT.